This T cell receptor (beta chain) was sequenced in a study of T cell responses to AZD1222 COVID-19 vaccine. Turning to the study itself: The analysis combined second doses at about 4 or about 12 weeks.

Assay: immunoSEQ multiplex PCR; the TCRdb copy retains only in-frame clones and omits some. The table shows 150,000 to 200,000 clones, with about 91% occurring only once. With respect to this clone: Its specificity is unknown.

The CDR3 sequence is 16 residues long. Germline-derived CDR1 and CDR2 are SGDLS and YYNGEE. V was shortened by 4 bases and J by 0 bases, with 16 bases between the two germline ends. Study-wide results and caveats: The study identified only five to seven AZD1222 recipients as seropositive at baseline.

The chain couples TRBV9 to TRBJ2-5; TRBD2 might be the D (6 bases). The TCR sequence derives from an adult in good health. The specimen was peripheral blood, collected on day 0 of AZD1222 vaccination. The CDR3 coding sequence is TGTGCCAGCAGCCTGGGACCGGGACTGTACCAAGAGACCCAGTACTTC. As protein: CASSLGPGLYQETQYF. The full variable domain, with the rest looked up from reference TRBV9 and TRBJ2-5, is DSGVTQTPKHLITATGQRVTLRCSPRSGDLSVYWYQQSLDQGLQFLIQYYNGEERAKGNILERFSAQQFPDLHSELNLSSLELGDSALYFCASSLGPGLYQETQYFGPGTRLLVL.